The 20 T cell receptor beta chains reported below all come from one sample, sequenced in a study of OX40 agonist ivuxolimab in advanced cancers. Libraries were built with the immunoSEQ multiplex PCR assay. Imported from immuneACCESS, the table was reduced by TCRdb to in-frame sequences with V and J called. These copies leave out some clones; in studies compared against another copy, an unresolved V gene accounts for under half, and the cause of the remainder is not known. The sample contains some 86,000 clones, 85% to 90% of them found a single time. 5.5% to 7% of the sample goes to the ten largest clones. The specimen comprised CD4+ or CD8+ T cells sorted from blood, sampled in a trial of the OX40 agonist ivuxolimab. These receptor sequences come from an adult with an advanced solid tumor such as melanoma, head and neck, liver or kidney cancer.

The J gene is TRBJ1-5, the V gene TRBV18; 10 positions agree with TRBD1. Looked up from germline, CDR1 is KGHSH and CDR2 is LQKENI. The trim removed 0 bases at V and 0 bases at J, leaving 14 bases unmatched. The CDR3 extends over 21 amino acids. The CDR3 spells CASSPPRGAGTGAYSNQPQHF. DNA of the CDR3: TGTGCCAGCTCACCACCTAGGGGAGCCGGGACAGGGGCCTATAGCAATCAGCCCCAGCATTTT.

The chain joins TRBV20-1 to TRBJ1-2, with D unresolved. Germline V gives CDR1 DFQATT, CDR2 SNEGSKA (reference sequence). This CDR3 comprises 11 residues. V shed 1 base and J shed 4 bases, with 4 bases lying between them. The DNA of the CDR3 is TGCAGTGCTAGAGGGACCTATGGCTACACCTTC. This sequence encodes CSARGTYGYTF.

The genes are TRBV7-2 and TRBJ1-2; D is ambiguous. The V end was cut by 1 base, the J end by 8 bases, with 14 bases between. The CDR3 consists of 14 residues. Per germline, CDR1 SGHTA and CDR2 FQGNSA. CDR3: CASSLETVGWGYTF. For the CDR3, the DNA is TGTGCCAGCAGCTTAGAGACCGTTGGATGGGGCTACACCTTC.

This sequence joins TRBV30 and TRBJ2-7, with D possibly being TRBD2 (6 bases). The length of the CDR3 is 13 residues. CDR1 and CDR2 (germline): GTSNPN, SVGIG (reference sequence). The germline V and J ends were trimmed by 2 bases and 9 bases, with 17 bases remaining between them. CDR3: CAWSKGLPGWQYF. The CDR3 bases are TGTGCCTGGAGTAAGGGACTCCCCGGGTGGCAGTACTTC.

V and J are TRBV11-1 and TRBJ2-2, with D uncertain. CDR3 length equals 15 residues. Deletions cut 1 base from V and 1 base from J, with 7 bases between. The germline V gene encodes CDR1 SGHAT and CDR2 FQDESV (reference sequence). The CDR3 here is CASSLGARNTGELFF. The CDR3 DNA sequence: TGTGCCAGCAGCTTAGGAGCGAGGAACACCGGGGAGCTGTTTTTT. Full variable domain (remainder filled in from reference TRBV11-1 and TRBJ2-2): EAEVAQSPRYKITEKSQAVAFWCDPISGHATLYWYRQILGQGPELLVQFQDESVVDDSQLPKDRFSAERLKGVDSTLKIQPAELGDSAMYLCASSLGARNTGELFFGEGSRLTVL.

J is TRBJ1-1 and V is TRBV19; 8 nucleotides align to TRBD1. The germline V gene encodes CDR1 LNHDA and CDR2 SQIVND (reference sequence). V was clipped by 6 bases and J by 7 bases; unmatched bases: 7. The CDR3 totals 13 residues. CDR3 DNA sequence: TGTGCCAGTAGGATACAGGGGGTGAGTGAAGCTTTCTTT. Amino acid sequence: CASRIQGVSEAFF.

Here the CDR3 reads CASSLRGLAGTGELFF. The DNA of the CDR3 is TGTGCCAGCAGCTTGAGAGGACTAGCCGGTACCGGGGAGCTGTTTTTT. The gene calls are TRBV5-4 and TRBJ2-2; 8 bases agree with TRBD2. The V gene's germline CDR1 is SGHNT and CDR2 YYREEE (reference sequence). Unmatched junction bases numbered 7, after V lost 1 base and J lost 5 bases. The CDR3 is made up of 16 amino acids.

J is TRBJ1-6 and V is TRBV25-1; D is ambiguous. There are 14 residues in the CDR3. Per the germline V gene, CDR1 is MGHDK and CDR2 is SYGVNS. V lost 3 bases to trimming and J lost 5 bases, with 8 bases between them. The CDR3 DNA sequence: TGTGCCAGCAGTGACCACGGGGATAATTCACCCCTCCACTTT. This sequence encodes CASSDHGDNSPLHF.

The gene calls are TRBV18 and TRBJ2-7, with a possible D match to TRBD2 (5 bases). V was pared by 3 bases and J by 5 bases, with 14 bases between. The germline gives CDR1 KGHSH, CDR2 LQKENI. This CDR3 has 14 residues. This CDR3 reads CASSPVGVGDEQYF. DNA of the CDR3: TGTGCCAGCTCACCCGTCGGGGTAGGCGACGAGCAGTACTTC.

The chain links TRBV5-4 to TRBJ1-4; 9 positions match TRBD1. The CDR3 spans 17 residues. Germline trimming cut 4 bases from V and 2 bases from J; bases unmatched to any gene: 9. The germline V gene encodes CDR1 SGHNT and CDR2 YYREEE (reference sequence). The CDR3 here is CASSRGTGKRTNEKLFF. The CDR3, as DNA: TGTGCCAGCAGCCGGGGGACAGGGAAACGGACTAATGAAAAACTGTTTTTT.

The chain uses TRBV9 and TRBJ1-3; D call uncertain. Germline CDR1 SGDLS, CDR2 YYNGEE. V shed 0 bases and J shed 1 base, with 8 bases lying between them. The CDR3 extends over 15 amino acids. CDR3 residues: CASSVGAYSGNTIYF. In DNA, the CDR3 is TGTGCCAGCAGCGTAGGGGCTTATTCTGGAAACACCATATATTTT.

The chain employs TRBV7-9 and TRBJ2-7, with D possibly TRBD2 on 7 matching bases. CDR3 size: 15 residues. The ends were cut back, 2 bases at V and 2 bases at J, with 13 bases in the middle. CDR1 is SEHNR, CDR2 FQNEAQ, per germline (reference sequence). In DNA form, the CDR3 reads TGTGCCAGCAGCTTACGAGGGGGAGGGACCTACGAGCAGTACTTC. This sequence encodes CASSLRGGGTYEQYF.

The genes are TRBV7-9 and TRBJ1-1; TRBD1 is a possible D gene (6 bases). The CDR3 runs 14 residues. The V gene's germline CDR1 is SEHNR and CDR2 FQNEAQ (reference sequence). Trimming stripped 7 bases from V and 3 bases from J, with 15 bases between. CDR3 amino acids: CASISTGGDTEAFF. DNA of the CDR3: TGTGCCAGCATCTCAACGGGGGGCGACACTGAAGCTTTCTTT.

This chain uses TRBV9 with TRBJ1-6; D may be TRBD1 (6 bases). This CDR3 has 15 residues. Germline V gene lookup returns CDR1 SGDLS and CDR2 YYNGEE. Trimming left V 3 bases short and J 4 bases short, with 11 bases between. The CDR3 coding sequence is TGTGCCAGCAGCGCCCGAGGGGGTTATAATTCACCCCTCCACTTT. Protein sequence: CASSARGGYNSPLHF.

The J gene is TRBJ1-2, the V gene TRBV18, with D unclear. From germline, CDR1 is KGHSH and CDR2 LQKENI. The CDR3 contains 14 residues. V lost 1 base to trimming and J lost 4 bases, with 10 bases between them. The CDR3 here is CASSPRPETYGYTF. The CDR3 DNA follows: TGTGCCAGCTCACCACGGCCAGAGACCTATGGCTACACCTTC.

CDR3 in DNA: TGTGCCAGCAGTCCAGGGGCGTCTAGCGGGCCTGATAATGAGCAGTTCTTC. Protein product: CASSPGASSGPDNEQFF. The rearrangement joins TRBV7-9 to TRBJ2-1; TRBD2 agrees at 8 bases. Germline CDR1 and CDR2: SEHNR and FQNEAQ (reference sequence). The J segment lost 7 bases and the V segment lost 6 bases, leaving 17 bases of the junction unmatched. The CDR3 spans 17 residues.

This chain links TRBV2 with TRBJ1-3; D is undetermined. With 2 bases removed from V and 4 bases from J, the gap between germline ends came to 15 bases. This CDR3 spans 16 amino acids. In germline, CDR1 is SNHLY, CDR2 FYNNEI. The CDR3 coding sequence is TGTGCCAGCAGTGAAAGAGTCCCGGGGTCGGGAAACACCATATATTTT. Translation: CASSERVPGSGNTIYF. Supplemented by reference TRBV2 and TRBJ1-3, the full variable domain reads EPEVTQTPSHQVTQMGQEVILRCVPISNHLYFYWYRQILGQKVEFLVSFYNNEISEKSEIFDDQFSVERPDGSNFTLKIRSTKLEDSAMYFCASSERVPGSGNTIYFGEGSWLTVV.

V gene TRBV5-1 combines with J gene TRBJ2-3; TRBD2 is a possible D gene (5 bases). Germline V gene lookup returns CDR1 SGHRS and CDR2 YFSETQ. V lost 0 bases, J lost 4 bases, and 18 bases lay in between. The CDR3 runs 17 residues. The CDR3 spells CASSLGWAGLRSDTQYF. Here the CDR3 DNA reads TGCGCCAGCAGCTTGGGGTGGGCGGGCCTTCGTTCAGATACGCAGTATTTT.

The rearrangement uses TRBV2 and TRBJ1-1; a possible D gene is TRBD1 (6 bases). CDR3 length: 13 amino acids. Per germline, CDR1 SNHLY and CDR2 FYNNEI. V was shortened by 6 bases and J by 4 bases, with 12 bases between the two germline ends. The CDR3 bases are TGTGCCAGCAGCCTCGGACAGCTCACTGAAGCTTTCTTT. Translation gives CASSLGQLTEAFF. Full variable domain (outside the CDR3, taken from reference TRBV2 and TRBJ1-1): EPEVTQTPSHQVTQMGQEVILRCVPISNHLYFYWYRQILGQKVEFLVSFYNNEISEKSEIFDDQFSVERPDGSNFTLKIRSTKLEDSAMYFCASSLGQLTEAFFGQGTRLTVV.

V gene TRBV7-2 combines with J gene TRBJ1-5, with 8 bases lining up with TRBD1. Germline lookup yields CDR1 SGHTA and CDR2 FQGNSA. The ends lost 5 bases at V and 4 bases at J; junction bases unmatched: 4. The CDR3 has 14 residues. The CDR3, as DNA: TGTGCCAGCAGCCCTCGGACAGGGAATCAGCCCCAGCATTTT. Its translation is CASSPRTGNQPQHF.